Sequencing of this TCR beta chain was carried out in a study of T cell clones after liver transplantation (dated by TCRdb to the late 2010s). Background for the entire study: Samples were obtained from ITN030ST, a randomized trial in which withdrawal of immunosuppression was attempted within 2 years of liver transplantation. Donor-reactive T cell clones were identified using TCRbeta sequencing after a pre-transplant mixed lymphocyte reaction and were then followed in post-transplant blood. Third party-reactive TCRbeta sequences were also identified from pre-transplant MLRs to serve as an antigen-independent comparator for donor-reactive sequences. Of the eight recipients, three were HCV-positive, while the remaining recipients had been transplanted for non-autoimmune, non-viral indications. The subjects received no induction therapy and were kept on standard immunosuppression until randomization at 12-24 months post-transplant. Tolerance was defined as complete withdrawal of immunosuppression for at least one year without a rise in liver enzymes beyond twice the upper limit of normal. Blood samples were collected pre-transplant, then pre-randomization ahead of withdrawal, and finally post-randomization once withdrawal had either been completed or failed. The study cohort included 8 liver transplant recipients, of whom 3 were classified as tolerant and 5 as non-tolerant.

From V the trimming removes 5 bases and from J it removes 2 bases, while the gene matches leave 7 bases of the junction unaccounted for. Based on the germline V gene (reference sequence), the CDR1 and CDR2 sequences are LNHDA and SQIVND. The CDR3 holds 17 amino acids from the cysteine to the phenylalanine. Only CDR3 DNA is held: 51 bases, read in frame from base 1. Details on this clone: The antigen it recognizes is unknown. Base quality data are lacking; no much larger clone is found one base away.

Frozen genomic DNA underwent high-throughput TCRbeta CDR3 sequencing by immunoSEQ, including PCR amplification, mapping, bias correction and internal controls. Under the source paper's analysis protocol: Only productive rearrangements were retained, and each unique TCRbeta sequence was defined by its CDR3 nucleotide sequence together with its V and J gene. A sequence counted as donor-reactive only if the sequence showed at least 5-fold expansion in CFSE-low cells compared with unstimulated pre-transplant cells and had a frequency of at least 0.01%. To ensure at least 90% detection power, minimum frequency thresholds were set for each subject based on that subject's lowest-template unstimulated sample. Repertoire turnover was measured by Jensen-Shannon divergence between the top 1000 TCRbeta sequences post- and pre-transplant. Two-sided Fisher's exact tests were used to test for changes in how often donor-reactive sequences were detected. Drawn from immuneACCESS, this table holds only the in-frame rearrangements with V and J called that TCRdb kept. Clones are partly lost; checked studies trace under half to an unresolved V gene and leave the rest unexplained. The V and J calls and clone size were taken over from that table, and D and trimming were inferred from the DNA. The sample table holds more than 95,000 clones, of which roughly 80% were seen once. Clones ranked in the top ten supply about 1% of the sample.

The sample's time point label is to be understood as: pre-transplant. Unstimulated PBMCs, after thawing, were stained for CD3, CD4 and CD8 and then FACS-sorted into CD3+CD4+ and CD3+CD8+ populations. Each of the 8 studied subjects was randomized to immunosuppression withdrawal. The Qiagen DNeasy Blood and Tissue Kit was used to isolate genomic DNA. Study-level results and caveats: In two subjects, low numbers of available donor cells limited the measurable donor-reactive repertoire. Once repertoire turnover was taken into account, donor-reactive detection showed a significant reduction for CD4 in 7 of 8 subjects and for CD8 in 8 of 8. In most of the 8 subjects, regardless of tolerance or HCV status, circulating donor-reactive CD4 TCRbeta sequences dropped significantly post-transplant. Because allograft tissue specimens were not available, migration of donor-reactive T cells into the graft, rather than deletion, may have occurred. Because of small, heterogeneous patient numbers and non-standardized post-transplant time points, the conclusions were only preliminary. The decline in donor-reactive sequences exceeded the decline in third party-reactive sequences, suggesting partial antigen-specific deletion that was unrelated to withdrawal success.

The source of this sequence is a human donor who received a liver transplant. The material was CD4+ T cells from blood, obtained before liver transplant. The chain is assembled from TRBV19 and TRBJ1-5, and 12 junctional nucleotides match TRBD1. The CDR3 protein: CASSSGQGAGGNQPQHF. The sequence in DNA is TGTGCCAGTAGTTCGGGACAGGGGGCCGGTGGCAATCAGCCCCAGCATTTT.